The 12 T cell receptor beta chains below all came from one sample that was sequenced in a study of Ad26.COV2.S vaccination and SARS-CoV-2 variants. Treatment in this sample: over 15 received Ad26.COV2.S at low or high dose, single or two shots; a few received placebo; per-sample allocation not given. Repertoires come from day 63 after the first vaccine or placebo injection. Sequencing used immunoSEQ multiplex PCR; TCRdb keeps in-frame clones, though not all of them. This sample yields about 680,000 clones, of which roughly nine tenths are seen a single time; roughly 1.5% belongs to the top ten. The sequencing here drew on peripheral blood, taken in a trial of Ad26.COV2.S vaccine versus placebo. Receptor source: a person aged 18-65 years who received the Ad26.COV2.S COVID-19 vaccine or a placebo.

On this clone itself: Other DNA sequences within the sample encode an identical CDR3. The chain couples TRBV5-1 to TRBJ2-5; TRBD1 agrees at 9 bases. V was pared by 0 bases and J by 2 bases, with 2 bases of the junction left unmatched. This CDR3 is 15 amino acids long. Germline V CDR1 and CDR2: SGHRS, YFSETQ. CDR3 amino acids: CASSLEGQGQETQYF. CDR3 in DNA: TGCGCCAGCAGCTTGGAGGGACAGGGACAAGAGACCCAGTACTTC. The full variable domain, rest sourced from reference TRBV5-1 and TRBJ2-5, is KAGVTQTPRYLIKTRGQQVTLSCSPISGHRSVSWYQQTPGQGLQFLFEYFSETQRNKGNFPGRFSGRQFSNSRSEMNVSTLELGDSALYLCASSLEGQGQETQYFGPGTRLLVL.

A word on this clone: The sample has other DNA sequences that encode this CDR3 too. The chain joins TRBV18 to TRBJ2-5; 8 nucleotides match TRBD1. Unmatched junction bases numbered 3, after V lost 2 bases and J lost 4 bases. The CDR3 runs to 14 residues. Germline values: CDR1 KGHSH, CDR2 LQKENI. In nucleotides, the CDR3 is TGTGCCAGCTCACCAGGAGGGACAGGAGAGACCCAGTACTTC. Translated: CASSPGGTGETQYF.

This clone has a single count. The chain uses TRBV9 and TRBJ2-3; no clear D gene. The CDR3 covers 15 residues. The ends were cut back, 0 bases at V and 0 bases at J, with 8 bases in the middle. CDR1 is SGDLS and CDR2 is YYNGEE in the germline V gene. The CDR3 nucleotides are TGTGCCAGCAGCGTAGGTGCGTCTAGCACAGATACGCAGTATTTT. Residues: CASSVGASSTDTQYF.

This clone was counted between two and nine times. The chain has TRBV4-2 and TRBJ1-6; 7 nucleotides agree with TRBD1. After removal of 0 bases from V and 7 bases from J, the junction contained 3 bases not matched to a gene. The CDR3 is 15 amino acids. From germline, CDR1 is LGHNA and CDR2 YNFKEQ. CDR3 sequence reads: CASSQDARGNSPLHF. In DNA form, the CDR3 reads TGTGCCAGCAGCCAAGATGCCAGGGGGAATTCACCCCTCCACTTT.

The chain carries TRBV3-1 (or the pseudogene TRBV3-2) and TRBJ2-2, with TRBD1 matching 9 bases. Germline CDR1 LGHDT, CDR2 YNNKEL (reference sequence). This CDR3 is 17 amino acids long. V lost 4 bases and J lost 1; bases outside the gene matches: 7. The CDR3 DNA is TGTGCCAGCAGCCGCCTAATGGGACAGGGGAACACCGGGGAGCTGTTTTTT. Translated, it gives CASSRLMGQGNTGELFF.

The chain couples TRBV12-3 or TRBV12-4 to TRBJ1-1; D gene unclear. This CDR3 has 13 amino acids. V lost 7 bases and J lost 4, with 13 bases in between. CDR3 coding DNA: TGTGCCAGCACCCTCGGTCGTCGCACTGAAGCTTTCTTT. Translation gives CASTLGRRTEAFF.

V gene TRBV7-2 combines with J gene TRBJ1-2; the D gene is possibly TRBD1 (6 bases). This CDR3 has 14 amino acids. Germline V gene sequence: CDR1 SGHTA, CDR2 FQGNSA. Trimming cost V 5 bases and J 8 bases, with 18 bases left between them. CDR3 sequence reads: CASSPSNSGGGYTF. The DNA for the CDR3 is TGTGCCAGCAGCCCCTCGAACAGTGGGGGCGGCTACACCTTC.

V and J are TRBV6-1 and TRBJ2-7; maybe TRBD1 (6 bases). The CDR3 has 14 residues. The V gene lost 2 bases and the J gene lost 2 bases, with 10 bases spanning the gap. From germline, CDR1 is MNHNS and CDR2 SASEGT. CDR3 region: CASSEYRATYEQYF. CDR3 nucleotide sequence: TGTGCCAGCAGTGAATACAGGGCTACCTACGAGCAGTACTTC.

This clone was recorded once. This rearrangement joins TRBV5-1 to TRBJ1-2, with D perhaps matching TRBD1 (5 bases). This CDR3 is 16 amino acids long. V was clipped by 4 bases and J by 0 bases, with 16 bases between them. Per germline, CDR1 SGHRS and CDR2 YFSETQ. CDR3 coding DNA: TGCGCCAGCAGCACGCTAGAAGGGACCCCTAACTATGGCTACACCTTC. It is translated as CASSTLEGTPNYGYTF.

The genes are TRBV6-6 and TRBJ1-3; TRBD1 matches 10 bases. The CDR3 length is 15 residues. The V segment lost 1 base and the J segment 8 bases; nucleotides outside the gene matches: 5. From germline, CDR1 is MNHNY and CDR2 SVGAGI (reference sequence). CDR3 bases: TGTGCCAGCAGTTACTGGACAGGGACAGGGGACACCATATATTTT. Its protein product is CASSYWTGTGDTIYF.

The table lists this clone with a count of one. The gene calls are TRBV29-1 and TRBJ2-3; TRBD2 matches 14 bases. Germline V lookup: CDR1 SQVTM, CDR2 ANQGSEA. J was trimmed by 4 bases and V by 6 bases; bases with no gene match: 3. CDR3 length equals 14 residues. The CDR3 is CSVGTSGGPDTQYF. CDR3 bases: TGCAGCGTAGGGACTAGCGGGGGACCAGATACGCAGTATTTT.

The chain uses TRBV6-5 and TRBJ1-1; D is possibly TRBD1 (6 bases). The V end lost 3 bases, the J end lost 3 bases, and 14 bases lay between the germline ends. CDR1 is MNHEY, CDR2 SVGAGI, per germline. The CDR3 loop spans 15 amino acids. Written as DNA, the CDR3 is TGTGCCAGCAGTTATAGGGGGACTGGTTACACTGAAGCTTTCTTT. Translated: CASSYRGTGYTEAFF.